This T cell receptor (beta chain) appears in the sequencing data of a study of cytomegalovirus exposure and HLA in healthy donors. Broader study findings: Analysis was carried out at a later point, and it linked a missense DCLRE1C variant to TCR beta V- and J-gene trimming. The later analysis indicated that the majority of CMV-associated TCR beta chains appeared HLA-restricted.

With respect to this clone: Its antigen is unknown.

Germline CDR1 reads SGHRS; CDR2 reads YFSETQ. CDR3 size: 15 residues. Trimming took 4 bases from V and 5 from J; bases not matched to a gene: 3. This PCR relied on a set of 60 Vbeta primers and 13 Jbeta primers. Profiling relied on immunoSEQ multiplex PCR, and the TCRdb table lists in-frame clones only, not all of them. Here the sample spans some 180,000 clones, around 77% being singletons. The sequencing sample was made of PBMCs. The J gene is TRBJ2-2, the V gene TRBV5-1; the match to TRBD1 covers 12 bases. This TCR was recovered from a woman aged 25 to 39 in good health and CMV-seronegative. In nucleotides, the CDR3 is TGCGCCAGCAGCCAGGGACAGGGGGCAACCGGGGAGCTGTTTTTT. It is translated as CASSQGQGATGELFF.